This T cell receptor beta chain was recorded in a study of long-term antiretroviral therapy in people with HIV (dated by TCRdb to between 2021 and 2024). About the study as a whole: Collection of the earliest samples took place about a decade ahead of the 2015 WHO recommendation for immediate ART, at a time when ART was typically delayed until CD4 counts fell. A retrospective serial study tested whether ART initiation and durable HIV suppression were associated with changes in peripheral blood TRB repertoire composition and diversity. From some 30 adults with confirmed HIV infection, the cohort provided 150 to 200 cryopreserved PBMC samples, gathered serially across a mean of around six years (range 1-12). Of the roughly 27 participants with HIV, about twelve were female. No cross-contamination during QIAcube processing turned up in test extractions that ran a monoclonal T-cell line alongside 25 to 35 polyclonal samples. What the authors observed across the whole study: Because pre-ART samples had limited cell numbers, profiling was done on unsorted PBMC rather than on sorted CD4+ and CD8+ T cells. At every time point, the repertoire was dominated by expanded TRB clones first identified before ART initiation, although this dominance fluctuated and, in many PLHIV, declined after ART. CDR3 length ranges in HIV repertoires were narrower than in controls, and network structure suggested an antigen-experienced repertoire with only a slight naive shift after ART. Starting ART was linked to a significant rise in TRB diversity, yet even with long-term ART the diversity remained significantly lower than in transplant donor controls. Limited PBMC availability meant only the TCR beta chain was sequenced, without alpha chain pairing. The samples were dated from about 2004 to 2018, and the ART regimens that were used may be less effective than current ART regimens. Inferences about post-ART repertoire changes were limited because no data were available on ART adherence, viral resistance or therapy changes.

For CDR1 and CDR2, the germline V gene (reference sequence) lists MNHNY and SVGAGI. From the cysteine up to the phenylalanine, the CDR3 has a length of 13 residues. CDR3 DNA only is kept here, 39 bases in frame from base 1. The junction shows trimming of 5 bases on V and 2 bases on J, plus 6 bases between the germline ends. Participants were included only if at least one PBMC sample before ART initiation and at least two post-ART samples were available. Every participant with HIV received treatment in the United States of America. Before DNA extraction, cryopreserved samples containing about 1-11 million PBMC were thawed and washed. At the time of the earliest PBMC sample, participants with HIV were aged between 23 and 54 years. PBMC samples were contributed by each participant from 1-4 timepoints before ART initiation and 2-8 timepoints after ART initiation, with a median of 7 samples. Serial HIV viral load, CD4+ T-cell count, ART history and demographic data were obtained for every participant. Genomic DNA was extracted from unsorted PBMC with a Qiagen kit on a QIAcube, with processing performed in batches of 12 samples.

Sequencing of the TRB variable region was done with the immunoSEQ hsTCRB v3.0 assay at survey level resolution. TRB sequencing targeted a depth of roughly 35,000-50,000 T-cell genomes per sample. An Illumina MiSeq with a v3 150-cycle kit was used to sequence the pooled TRB libraries. The study's processing was this. Repertoire analysis was run in R within a reproducible Nextflow workflow that covered QC, data transformation and analysis. LymphoSeq2, an R package for exploring AIRR-Seq data, was used to implement the custom analyses. Several samples that yielded fewer than 5000 total TRB sequences were excluded, so that 150 to 200 HIV repertoires were analyzed. Among the 190 or so HIV repertoires that were kept, almost 60 were collected before ART initiation and over 120 were collected after ART initiation. Each repertoire was downsampled to 5000 TRB nucleotide sequences, and summary statistics were averaged across 100 downsampling iterations. The analysis kept only TRB sequences whose CDR3 regions were at least seven amino acids long. Two measures captured diversity: a Shannon entropy-derived clonality score and the Gini coefficient. Repertoire networks linked the top 5000 CDR3 amino acid sequences whenever two sequences differed by an edit distance of one. For TRB CDR3 amino acid sequences, antigen specificity groups and MHC restriction were predicted with GLIPH2. To flag known associations with CMV, EBV, HIV or tissue antigens, CDR3 amino acid sequences were compared against VDJdb and McPAS-TCR. Pre-ART, post-ART and control groups were compared with Wilcoxon signed-rank tests and Holm-Bonferroni correction. The table comes from immuneACCESS by way of TCRdb, which keeps in-frame sequences with V and J called. Part of the clones is missing from these tables; in studies checked, under half for an unresolved V gene and the rest for unknown reasons. V and J calls and clone size follow that table, whereas D and trimming were derived from the DNA. The sample records 30,000 to 40,000 clones, over 75% of which are singletons. The ten biggest clones cover approximately 6.5% of the sample.

Concerning this clone itself: Its specific antigen is unknown. It has no much larger one-base neighbor in the sample; base qualities were not kept.

The sequencing used unsorted PBMCs, collected 0.6 years after starting antiretroviral therapy. This TCR was recovered from a man aged 18 to 29 with HIV. The sequence joins TRBV6-6 to TRBJ2-2; the D gene is not confidently resolved. The CDR3 reads as follows: CASSDGNTGELFF. The DNA reads as follows: TGTGCCAGCAGTGACGGAAACACCGGGGAGCTGTTTTTT.